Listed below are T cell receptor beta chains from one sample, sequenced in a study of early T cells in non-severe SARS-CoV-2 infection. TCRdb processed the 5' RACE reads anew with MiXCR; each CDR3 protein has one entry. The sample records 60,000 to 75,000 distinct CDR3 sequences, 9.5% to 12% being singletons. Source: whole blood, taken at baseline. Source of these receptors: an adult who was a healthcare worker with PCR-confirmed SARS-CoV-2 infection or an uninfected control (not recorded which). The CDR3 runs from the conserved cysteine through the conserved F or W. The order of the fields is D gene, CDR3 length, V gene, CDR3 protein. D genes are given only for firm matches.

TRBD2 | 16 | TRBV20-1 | CSATLTSGGHYNEQFF
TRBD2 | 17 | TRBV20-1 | CSAHLSMGLAATDTQYF
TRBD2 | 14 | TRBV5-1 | CASSVPSGSYEQYF
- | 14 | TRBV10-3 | CATAGTPSSYEQYF
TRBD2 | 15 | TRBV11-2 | CASSLDGLALETQYF
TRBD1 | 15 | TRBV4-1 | CASSQDRGRADTQYF
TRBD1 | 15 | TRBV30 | CAWSKGTGRNYGYTF
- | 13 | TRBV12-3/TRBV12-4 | CASSLWAQETQYF
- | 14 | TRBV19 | CASSIGQRTDTQYF
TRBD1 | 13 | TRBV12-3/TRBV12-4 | CASRGTGLYEQYF
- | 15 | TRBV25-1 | CASSDYVRSADTQYF
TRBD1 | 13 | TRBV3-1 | CASSQDRMAGYTF
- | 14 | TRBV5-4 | CASSFREWSDTQYF
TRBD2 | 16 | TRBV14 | CASSQRSGRNTGELFF
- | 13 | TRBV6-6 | CASAGTETYEQYF
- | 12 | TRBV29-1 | CSVEGMNTEAFF
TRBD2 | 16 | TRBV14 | CASSRGGLTNRETQYF
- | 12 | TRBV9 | CASSVGGGTQYF
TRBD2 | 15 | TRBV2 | CASIPSGGFTYEQYF
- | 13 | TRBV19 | CASRPGANYPQHF
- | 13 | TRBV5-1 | CASSLGGHETQYF
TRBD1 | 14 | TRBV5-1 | CASSLAGQGNGYTF
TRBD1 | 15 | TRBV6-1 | CASSEDGTGSYEQYF
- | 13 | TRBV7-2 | CASSLNTGTEAFF
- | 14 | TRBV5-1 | CASSFDSRNTEAFF
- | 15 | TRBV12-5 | CASGLSIGQPYEQYF
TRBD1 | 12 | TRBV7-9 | CASSFDRVRAFF
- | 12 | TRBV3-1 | CASSHGDYEQYF
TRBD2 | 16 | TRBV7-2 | CASSPLAGGPPDTQYF
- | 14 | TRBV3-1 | CASSQGASIYEQFF
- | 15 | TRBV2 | CASSGGQVVNQPQHF
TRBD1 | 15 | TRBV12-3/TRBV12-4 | CASSSQDRAPDTQYF
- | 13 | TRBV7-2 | CASSSYRADTQYF
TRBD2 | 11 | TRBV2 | CASNSGDTQYF
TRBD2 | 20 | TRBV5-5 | CASSLVRTSGGNFGTDTQYF
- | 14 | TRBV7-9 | CASSLVGVSNEQFF
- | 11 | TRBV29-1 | CSVSGDTEAFF
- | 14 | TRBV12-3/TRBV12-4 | CASSLWGGNQPQHF
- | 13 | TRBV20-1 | CSAHRGGTGELFF
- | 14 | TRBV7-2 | CASSSVPGTGELFF
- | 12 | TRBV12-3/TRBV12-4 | CASSFLIAEQFF
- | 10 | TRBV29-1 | CSVELGGYTF
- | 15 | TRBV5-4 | CASSLAGLLSYEQYF
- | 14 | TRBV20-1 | CSAMPGEFTDTQYF
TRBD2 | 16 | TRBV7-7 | CASSPGTSGSLKTQYF
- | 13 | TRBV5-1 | CASSLAGFNEQFF
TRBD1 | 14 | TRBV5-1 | CASRRTGTSYEQYF
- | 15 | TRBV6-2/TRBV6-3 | CASSYTGGNTGELFF
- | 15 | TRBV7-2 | CASSPRDGSPDTQYF
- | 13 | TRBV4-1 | CASSQISNTEAFF
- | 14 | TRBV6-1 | CASSEFSMNTEAFF
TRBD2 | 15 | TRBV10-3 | CAISASGLAGDTQYF
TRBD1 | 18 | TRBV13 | CASSRRAPGQGIRHEQYF
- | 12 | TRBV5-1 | CASSLEGVEAFF
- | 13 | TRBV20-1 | CSARVGGSVGYTF
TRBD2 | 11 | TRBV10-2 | CAMREAGELFF
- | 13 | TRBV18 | CASSPRNTDTQYF